This T cell receptor (beta chain) was sequenced during a study of Graves' ophthalmopathy and Graves' hyperthyroidism. Study results and caveats: Most expanded clonotypes in thyroid above 0.001 frequency also showed up in blood.

Excluded were patients with other autoimmune diseases, uncontrolled infections, pregnancy or lactation. Clinical symptoms, serum thyroxine, TRAb, thyroid ultrasound and orbital computed tomography determined diagnosis. As for this clonotype: No antigen is known for it.

Beta-chain TCR CDR3 regions were amplified from RNA transcripts. HTBI primers served in a first-round RT-PCR, which a second-round multiplex PCR followed. TCRdb reprocessed the multiplex PCR reads via MiXCR and lists one record per CDR3 protein. The sample consists of over 650,000 distinct CDR3 sequences, 35% to 45% of them appearing once. Sample: peripheral blood. The sequence was collected from an adult man with Graves' ophthalmopathy.

CDR3 sequence: CASRDPGGNYGYTF. CDR3 sequence (DNA): TGTGCCAGCAGAGATCCCGGGGGCAACTATGGCTACACCTTC. The chain recombines TRBV25-1 with TRBJ1-2; maybe TRBD1 (6 bases). Germline CDR1 and CDR2: MGHDK and SYGVNS. There are 14 residues in the CDR3. V lost 6 bases and J 2 bases, leaving 13 bases between the germline ends.